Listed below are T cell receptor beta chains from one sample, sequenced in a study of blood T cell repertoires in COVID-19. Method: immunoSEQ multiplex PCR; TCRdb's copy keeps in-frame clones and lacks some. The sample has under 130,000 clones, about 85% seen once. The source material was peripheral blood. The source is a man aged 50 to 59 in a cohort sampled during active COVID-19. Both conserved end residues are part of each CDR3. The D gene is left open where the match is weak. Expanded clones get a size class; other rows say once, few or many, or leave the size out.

TGCGCCAGCAGCTTGCAGGGTAGTGCCACTGAAGCTTTCTTT,CASSLQGSATEAFF,NA,TRBJ1-1,NA,TRBV5-1
TGTGCCAGCAGTGGACAGAATAGCAATCAGCCCCAGCATTTT,CASSGQNSNQPQHF,NA,TRBJ1-5,NA,TRBV2
TGTGCCAGCAGCCAATTGGTTAGCGGGGGGGGTGATGAGCAGTTCTTC,CASSQLVSGGGDEQFF,NA,TRBJ2-1,TRBD2,TRBV3-1/TRBV3-2
TGCGCCAGCAGCCAGGGTAATACTGAAGCTTTCTTT,CASSQGNTEAFF,NA,TRBJ1-1,NA,TRBV10-2
TGTGCCAGCACCAAACCGGGACAGGGGGCCCATGAGCAGTTCTTC,CASTKPGQGAHEQFF,NA,TRBJ2-1,TRBD1,TRBV5-4
TGTGCCAGCAGTCCACAGGGTTTCTACACCTTC,CASSPQGFYTF,NA,TRBJ1-2,NA,TRBV6-6
TGTGCCAGCAGTGGGACATTGTGGACTGAAGCTTTCTTT,CASSGTLWTEAFF,NA,TRBJ1-1,NA,TRBV28
TGTGCCAGCAGCTTGCAGCCAGGGGGCGTCGGCGGCACTGAAGCTTTCTTT,CASSLQPGGVGGTEAFF,NA,TRBJ1-1,TRBD1,TRBV5-6
TGTGCCAGCAGCCGGAGGATGGGAGAGACCCAGTACTTC,CASSRRMGETQYF,NA,TRBJ2-5,NA,TRBV7-6
TGTGCCAGCAGTATGACAGGGCTGAACACCGGGGAGCTGTTTTTT,CASSMTGLNTGELFF,NA,TRBJ2-2,TRBD1,TRBV28
TGTGCCAGCAGCGTCGGGACAGGGTCCCCAGATACGCAGTATTTT,CASSVGTGSPDTQYF,NA,TRBJ2-3,TRBD1,TRBV9
TGTGCCGGCAGTAGCGGGGGGGCTATGGATGAGCAGTTCTTC,CAGSSGGAMDEQFF,NA,TRBJ2-1,TRBD2,TRBV6-6
TGTGCCAGCAGCCAAGATCGGGGGAGAGGAAACACCATATATTTT,CASSQDRGRGNTIYF,NA,TRBJ1-3,NA,TRBV3-1/TRBV3-2
TGTGCCAGCAGTATTTTACAGGGAGTAGGCACTGAAGCTTTCTTT,CASSILQGVGTEAFF,NA,TRBJ1-1,NA,TRBV28
TGTGCCAGCAGCCTCAGGGGGCATGATTCACCCCTCCACTTT,CASSLRGHDSPLHF,NA,TRBJ1-6,TRBD1,TRBV27
TGTGCCATCAGTGGGACAGGGAGCTCCTACGAGCAGTACTTC,CAISGTGSSYEQYF,NA,TRBJ2-7,TRBD1,TRBV10-3
TGCGCCAGCAGCCAAGAAAGGAGCAGCGGCGAGCAGTACTTC,CASSQERSSGEQYF,NA,TRBJ2-7,NA,TRBV4-1
TGTGCCAGCAGTTCCCCTAGCGGGGGGGAGCAAGAGACCCAGTACTTC,CASSSPSGGEQETQYF,NA,TRBJ2-5,TRBD2,TRBV6-2/TRBV6-3
TGCAGTGCTAGTCCCTCCGGGGGGACGTCCTACAATGAGCAGTTCTTC,CSASPSGGTSYNEQFF,NA,TRBJ2-1,TRBD2,TRBV20-1
TGTGCCAGCTCTCCGCGGTTCGAAAAACTGTTTTTT,CASSPRFEKLFF,NA,TRBJ1-4,NA,TRBV18
TGCAGCGTTGATAACAGGGGGCTGACTGAAGCTTTCTTT,CSVDNRGLTEAFF,few,TRBJ1-1,TRBD1,TRBV29-1
TGTGCCAGCAGCTTACAGTTCTACGAGCAGTACTTC,CASSLQFYEQYF,NA,TRBJ2-7,NA,TRBV7-2
TGTGCCAGCAGCCCTGGGACACGGCCGGGAAAACTGTTTTTT,CASSPGTRPGKLFF,few,TRBJ1-4,NA,TRBV5-6
TGTGCCAGCAGCTTGATAGGGGGAGAGACCCAGTACTTC,CASSLIGGETQYF,NA,TRBJ2-5,NA,TRBV7-9
TGTGCCAGCAGCTTAGGCAGGGGGGCCTACGAGCAGTACTTC,CASSLGRGAYEQYF,NA,TRBJ2-7,NA,TRBV7-8
TGTGCCAGCAGACTAGCGGGGGGGCAAGAGACCCAGTACTTC,CASRLAGGQETQYF,NA,TRBJ2-5,TRBD2,TRBV28
TGTGCCAGTAGTATCGGGGGAAAGAGGAGTTATAGCAATCAGCCCCAGCATTTT,CASSIGGKRSYSNQPQHF,NA,TRBJ1-5,NA,TRBV19
TGTGCCAGCAGTTTAGTCTCAGACACTGAAGCTTTCTTT,CASSLVSDTEAFF,once,TRBJ1-1,NA,TRBV12-3/TRBV12-4
TGTGCCAGCAGTCTGGCGGGGCCGGGCAAAAACATTCAGTACTTC,CASSLAGPGKNIQYF,NA,TRBJ2-4,NA,TRBV28
TGTGCCAGCAGCTCGGGACTAGCTGGGGATACGCAGTATTTT,CASSSGLAGDTQYF,once,TRBJ2-3,TRBD2,TRBV9
TGTGCCACCAGTGATTCCAGGGGGCAGCAGCCCCAGCATTTT,CATSDSRGQQPQHF,NA,TRBJ1-5,TRBD1,TRBV24-1
TGCAGCGTTGGGGACAGGGGGCCCACAGATACGCAGTATTTT,CSVGDRGPTDTQYF,NA,TRBJ2-3,TRBD1,TRBV29-1
TGCGCCAGCAGCTTGGGAGACAACAATTCACCCCTCCACTTT,CASSLGDNNSPLHF,once,TRBJ1-6,NA,TRBV5-1
TGTGCCAGCAGTTACACCCGACAGGTCGACGAGCAGTACTTC,CASSYTRQVDEQYF,few,TRBJ2-7,NA,TRBV6-5
TGTGCCAGCAGCCCTAATGACAGGGTCGAGCAGTTCTTC,CASSPNDRVEQFF,NA,TRBJ2-1,TRBD1,TRBV5-4
TGTGCCAGCAGCGTTGCTAGCGGGGGGGCCAATGAGCAGTTCTTC,CASSVASGGANEQFF,NA,TRBJ2-1,TRBD2,TRBV6-6
TGCGCCAGCAGCTTGGGGGGACAGGGATCCTACGAGCAGTACTTC,CASSLGGQGSYEQYF,NA,TRBJ2-7,TRBD1,TRBV5-1
TGTGCCAGCTCACAAGGACAGGCGGGTTTGGAGCAGTACTTC,CASSQGQAGLEQYF,few,TRBJ2-7,TRBD1,TRBV18
TGTGCCAGCAGCTTAGAACAAAACACTGAAGCTTTCTTT,CASSLEQNTEAFF,NA,TRBJ1-1,NA,TRBV11-3
TGCGGCACGAGGAGCTCCTATAATTCACCCCTCCACTTT,CGTRSSYNSPLHF,NA,TRBJ1-6,NA,TRBV6-5